This T cell receptor (beta chain) is from a study of cytomegalovirus exposure and HLA in healthy donors (dated by TCRdb to the late 2010s). About the investigation overall: According to an earlier analysis of 550 to 750 of the donors, about 179 million T cells yielded 117 million unique TCR beta sequences and about 300 Gb of sequence data. Roughly 300 gigabases of sequencing data and tens of millions of unique TCR sequences were included in an early release covering about 700 HLA-typed donors. The genetic ancestry cluster associated with self-reported Caucasian donors included around four fifths of the roughly 390 genotyped donors. The study aimed to test whether cataloging public T cell receptors could reveal signatures of past pathogen exposure. Using immunosequencing, the study profiled T cell repertoires from some 670 subjects and related those repertoires to cytomegalovirus serostatus. Along with the approximately 620-subject first cohort, a separate validation cohort of 120 different subjects was used. To predict cytomegalovirus infection status, the study brought together high-throughput TCR immunosequencing, statistical association of individual TCRs with disease status, and machine learning. In a later analysis, previously published TCR beta repertoires from 670 or so donors were re-analyzed and high-resolution HLA genotyping was added so that TCR occurrence patterns could be studied. The later analysis used no new phenotypic data to find candidate immune exposures, relying instead on TCR beta sequences and their occurrence across donors. To decide whether each TCR beta V gene segment behaved as functional or pseudogenic, an earlier analysis of 587 of the donors relied on high-throughput TCR beta sequencing. Donor age, sex, ethnicity and CMV serostatus were compiled together with the repertoire data. In a later genetic analysis, genome-wide SNP genotypes for about 55% of the 666 donors were used, and that subset was treated as a discovery cohort. All discovery cohort repertoires had been generated on a single sequencing platform. Both class I and class II loci were covered by HLA typing, at four-digit resolution. Typing coverage differed by locus: A, B, C, DRB1 and DQB1 were typed in roughly 620-630 donors, DQA1 in around 500, DPA1 in some 570, and DPB1 in roughly 450. About five DR-DQ haplotypes were handled as single units for association and clustering because linkage in the cohort was strong. Among over 350 genotyped donors of the cohort, an average of about 240,000 unique TCR beta nucleotide sequences were sequenced per donor, around 20% of them non-productive. The investigation overall reported the following: A later genetic analysis reported fewer N-insertions in productive TCRs among donors in an Asian-associated ancestry cluster than the roughly 670-donor mean. The cohort was sequenced for TCR beta chains only, and without alpha or paired-chain data the features that could be detected were limited. A later analysis found that HLA-associated TCR beta chains were more clonally expanded and had lower generation probabilities than equally common non-associated chains. Assigning TCR associations to individual alleles was difficult when HLA alleles, especially DR and DQ, strongly co-occurred. The classifier was reported to diagnose cytomegalovirus status with high specificity and sensitivity in both the original cohort and the validation cohort. A further reported finding was that TCR beta sequences accurately predicted the HLA-A and HLA-B alleles for most subjects in the first cohort. Several of the top co-occurrence clusters appeared to be linked to parvovirus B19, influenza, CMV and Epstein-Barr virus, according to a later analysis. An association between a missense DCLRE1C variant and V-gene and J-gene trimming of TCR beta chains was found in a later genetic analysis and replicated in an independent cohort. The study listed 170 or so TCR beta chains as associated with cytomegalovirus. Some IMGT-functional V segments, including TRBV6-2 and TRBV6-3, could not be distinguished by the 87-base-pair reads and were therefore excluded. Linkage disequilibrium might explain the correlated functional status among segregating V segments, but an unknown experimental factor could not be ruled out. Most CMV-associated TCR beta chains appeared to be HLA-restricted in a later analysis, and the HLA associations seemed to be driven largely by CMV exposure. Because counts were too low, around 17 rarely observed V segments, including chromosome 9 orphons, were left out of the earlier analysis of some 600 of the donors. A cluster of highly shared sequence variants was judged likely to represent a technical artifact of the sequencing pipeline. Sequencing depth was assumed to be roughly uniform across donors in the presence/absence analyses, though that assumption may not hold. The only immune exposure information available for the cohort was CMV serostatus. In a later analysis, some 17,000 TCR beta sequences were associated with specific HLA alleles at a false discovery rate of 0.05. The authors suggested that the approach could potentially be generalized to other disease states and immunological phenotypes. Most TCR sequences were seen in very few donors, while some public TCRs were found in many individuals. A later analysis found that TCR association rates varied across HLA loci, with DRB1 alleles showing the most associated TCRs and HLA-C alleles the fewest. Because HLA typing was unavailable for some donors at each locus, only the typed subset was used in association tests. Three of the identified cytomegalovirus-associated TCR beta chains were confirmed in vitro to be specific for cytomegalovirus antigens. In an earlier analysis of approximately 590 of the donors, most TCR beta V segments were observed in productive rearrangements about 87% or about 30% of the time, broadly matching IMGT annotations.

Libraries came from the immunoSEQ multiplex PCR assay. For the multiplex PCR, a mixture combining 60 forward primers for TCR Vbeta segments and 13 reverse primers for TCR Jbeta segments was used. Amplification of the CDR3 region of rearranged TCR beta genes was performed with a multiplex PCR assay on genomic DNA. The amplified TCR beta libraries were sequenced on the Illumina HiSeq System as 87-base-pair reads. On the study's bioinformatics: In a later analysis, 70 million to 95 million unique TCR beta chains were counted across the 650 to 750 repertoires, and some 10 million of these chains were shared by at least two donors. Raw reads were error-corrected and collapsed into unique sequences by a nearest-neighbor algorithm in which closely related sequences were merged to remove PCR and sequencing errors. To assign V, D and J gene segments, CDR3 sequences were aligned to IMGT reference sequences. For a sequence to be retained, a match of at least six nucleotides was required to both a V gene segment and a J gene segment. A rearrangement counted as productive if the CDR3 had no stop codons and remained in frame with V and J, and every other rearrangement counted as non-productive. Following IMGT convention, CDR3 was defined as the stretch from the second conserved V-encoded cysteine up to the conserved J-encoded phenylalanine. The earlier analysis of approximately 590 of the donors excluded any sequence lacking an unambiguous match to a single V gene segment. In an earlier analysis of several hundred of the donors, V segments were called functional above 56.7% productive rearrangements and were called segregating when the between-donor standard deviation exceeded 5%. To diagnose cytomegalovirus status from the catalog of TCR beta chain sequences, a statistical classification framework was built. In a later analysis, V and J genes were assigned by comparing TCR nucleotide sequences against IMGT/GENE-DB human TR gene sequences. The TCRdist pipeline was used in a later analysis to assign CDR3 sequences and most-parsimonious VDJ recombination scenarios. In a later analysis, each TCR beta chain was defined by its CDR3 amino acid sequence together with its V-gene family, and reads lacking a unique V-gene family were excluded. A later analysis removed 592 highly shared, low-generation-probability nucleotide sequences to deal with suspected cross-contamination and a sequencing artifact. For each public chain, a later analysis derived a clonal expansion index from normalized ranks of inferred template counts within each repertoire. Generation probabilities in a later analysis came from a VDJ recombination model fitted to out-of-frame rearrangements, and those results were checked against IGoR. In a later analysis, hypergeometric tests were used to score TCR-TCR, TCR-HLA and TCR-CMV co-occurrence, with a repertoire-size bias correction applied to TCR pairs. A later analysis estimated false discovery rates by permuting HLA or CMV assignments 20 times. In a later analysis, co-occurring TCRs were grouped using DBSCAN, with TCRdist sequence similarity added in when clustering inside HLA-allele-positive subsets. Repertoires with fewer than 30,000 or more than 120,000 public chains were left out of co-occurrence clustering, as were about 5 repertoires with anomalous nucleotide sharing. Here the immuneACCESS table is served through TCRdb, limited to in-frame sequences with V and J called. Missing clones are a known gap in these copies; in checked studies unresolved V genes cover under half, and the rest lacks a known reason. V, J and clone size reflect that table, while D and trimming were determined from the DNA. The sample's table lists a count of 180,000 or so clones. The top ten clones comprise 0.75% to 0.85% of the sample.

In total, approximately 700 healthy bone marrow donors made up the cohort. At the time of sampling, every cohort member was nominally healthy, though immune exposures that went unrecorded were likely present. The donor was CMV seropositive and was included in the group of 300 or so seropositive cohort members. A peripheral blood sample was collected from each donor, and TCR beta sequencing was performed on peripheral blood mononuclear cells. Genomic DNA extraction from the blood cell samples was performed with the Qiagen DNeasy Blood Extraction Kit. CDR1 and CDR2 (SQVTM, ANQGSEA) derive from the germline V gene. Reading from cysteine to phenylalanine, the CDR3 counts 13 amino acids. The kept DNA is CDR3 alone, 39 bases in frame from the first base. The germline V end is reduced by 4 bases and the J end by 1 base; junction bases left unmatched: 4. In the case of this clone: Which antigen it targets is not known.

Sequenced: PBMCs. The sequence joins TRBV29-1 to TRBJ2-7, with 7 bases in between that match TRBD2. The origin of this receptor is a woman younger than 35 in good health and CMV-seropositive. The CDR3 reads CSVGASGSYEQYF. The DNA reads as follows: TGCAGCGTTGGGGCTAGCGGTTCCTACGAGCAGTACTTC.